This T cell receptor (beta chain) originates from a study of shared clonotypes between healthy human individuals. TCRdb keeps only in-frame clones here, not all; method: immunoSEQ multiplex PCR. The sample carries around 2,100,000 clones, about 94% recorded once. Positively selected for CCR7, the CD45RO-negative cells used as naive CD8 cells excluded terminally differentiated effector memory CD45RA+ cells. The clonotype was recovered from a man aged 18-30 years in good health. Sequences were obtained from naive CD8+ T cells sorted from blood.

Written as DNA, the CDR3 is TGTGCCAGCAGTGAACAAGGGTTCGGTAACCAGCCCCAGCATTTT. It encodes CASSEQGFGNQPQHF. The V gene is TRBV6-1, the J gene TRBJ1-5; no clear D gene. Germline V CDR1 and CDR2: MNHNS, SASEGT. Trimming cost V 2 bases and J 7 bases, with 15 bases left between them. This CDR3 has 15 residues.